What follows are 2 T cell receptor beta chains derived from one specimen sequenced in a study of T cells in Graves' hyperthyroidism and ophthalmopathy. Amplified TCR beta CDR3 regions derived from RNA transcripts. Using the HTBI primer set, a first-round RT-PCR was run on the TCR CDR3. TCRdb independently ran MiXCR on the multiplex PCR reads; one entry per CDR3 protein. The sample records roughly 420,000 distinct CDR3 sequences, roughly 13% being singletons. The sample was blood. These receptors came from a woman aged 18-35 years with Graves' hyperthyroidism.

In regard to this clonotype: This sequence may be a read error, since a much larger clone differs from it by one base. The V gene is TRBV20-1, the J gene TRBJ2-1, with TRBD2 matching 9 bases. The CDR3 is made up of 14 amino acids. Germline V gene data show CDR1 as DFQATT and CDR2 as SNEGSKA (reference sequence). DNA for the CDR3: TGCAGTGCTACAGGCGGGAGGGTAAACAATGAGCGGTTCTTC. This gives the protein CSATGGRVNNERFF.

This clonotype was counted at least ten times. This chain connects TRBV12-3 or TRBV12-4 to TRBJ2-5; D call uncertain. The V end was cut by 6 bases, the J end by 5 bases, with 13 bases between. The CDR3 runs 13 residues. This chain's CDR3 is CASRPTGRETQYF. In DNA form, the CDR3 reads TGTGCCAGCAGACCGACCGGGCGGGAGACCCAGTACTTC.